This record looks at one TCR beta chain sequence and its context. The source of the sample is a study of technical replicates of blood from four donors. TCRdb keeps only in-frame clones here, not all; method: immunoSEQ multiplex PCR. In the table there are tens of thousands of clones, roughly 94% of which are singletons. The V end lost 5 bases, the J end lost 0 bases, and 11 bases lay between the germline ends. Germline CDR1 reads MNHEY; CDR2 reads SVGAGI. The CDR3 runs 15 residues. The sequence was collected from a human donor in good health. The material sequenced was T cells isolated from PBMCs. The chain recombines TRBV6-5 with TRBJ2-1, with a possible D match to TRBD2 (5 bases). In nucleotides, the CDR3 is TGTGCCAGCAGTAGCGGTGAGGGCTCCTACAATGAGCAGTTCTTC. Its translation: CASSSGEGSYNEQFF.